This record covers a single T cell receptor gamma chain. Antigen: not known. The data belong to a study of Vδ1+ human thymocytes. Broader study findings: Many TRG clonotypes were shared between donors; TRD repertoires were essentially private. Despite high sort purity, roughly 20% of thymic T cell receptor delta sequences were Vdelta2. Highly polyclonal TRG and TRD repertoires with Gaussian CDR3 length distributions appeared in thymus.

Thymocytes were sorted as CD3+ TCRVdelta1+ TCRVdelta2- after alphabeta T cell depletion. This CDR3 has 16 residues. Germline lookup yields CDR1 VINAFY and CDR2 YDVSNSKD. Trimming cost V 4 bases and J 0 bases; bases outside gene matches: 12. Sequences come from RNA converted to cDNA by reverse transcription. Pooled V-gene forward primers with one constant-region reverse primer generated the CDR3 amplicons by multiplex PCR. TCRdb reran clone calling via CATT on the multiplex PCR reads. The data contain some 6,100 gamma-chain clones, 42% of them singletons. This clonotype was sampled from a boy in the first two years of life who had congenital heart surgery. The gene calls are TRGV5 and TRGJ1 or TRGJ2. TCRdb does not report a J gene; here it was assigned by matching the DNA to germline references. Sequenced sample: Vdelta1+ gamma-delta thymocytes from the thymus. The subset here: FACS-sorted CD3+ TCRalphabeta- TCRVdelta1+ TCRVdelta2- thymocytes. CDR3 nucleotide sequence: TGTGCCACCTGGGATACTGGATATTCGAATTATTATAAGAAACTCTTT. Residues: CATWDTGYSNYYKKLF.